This T cell receptor (beta chain) stems from a study of identical twins. V lost 1 base and J 2 bases, leaving 9 bases between the germline ends. The length of the CDR3 is 14 residues. The germline CDR1 and CDR2 sequences are MDHEN and SYDVKM. TCRdb reanalysed the 5' RACE reads using MiXCR and keeps one entry per CDR3 protein. Of around 1.7 million distinct CDR3 sequences listed, about 31% are singletons. This clonotype was observed a few times. The specimen sequenced was cord blood. This receptor was taken from a newborn girl in good health. The chain uses TRBV28 and TRBJ2-7; D may be TRBD2 (5 bases). The DNA of the CDR3 is TGTGCCAGCAGTTTATCCGGGAAGCCCTACGAGCAGTACTTC. Translating it yields CASSLSGKPYEQYF.